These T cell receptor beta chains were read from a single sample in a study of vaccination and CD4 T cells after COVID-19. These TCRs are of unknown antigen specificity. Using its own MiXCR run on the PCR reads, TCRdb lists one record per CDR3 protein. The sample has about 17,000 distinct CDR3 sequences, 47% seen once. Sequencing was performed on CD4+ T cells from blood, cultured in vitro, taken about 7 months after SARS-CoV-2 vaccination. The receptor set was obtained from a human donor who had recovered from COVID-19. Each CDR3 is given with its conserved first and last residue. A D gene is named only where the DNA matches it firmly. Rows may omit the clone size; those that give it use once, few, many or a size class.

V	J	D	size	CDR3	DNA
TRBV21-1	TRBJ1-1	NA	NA	CASSQGERGENTEAFF	TGTGCCAGCAGCCAGGGCGAGAGGGGGGAGAACACTGAAGCTTTCTTT
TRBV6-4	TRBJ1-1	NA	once	CASSDTSRGTEAFF	TGTGCCAGCAGTGACACATCGAGGGGCACTGAAGCTTTCTTT
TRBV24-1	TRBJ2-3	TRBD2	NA	CATSDTSAGGPLDTQYF	TGTGCCACCAGTGATACCAGTGCGGGAGGTCCCTTGGATACGCAGTATTTT
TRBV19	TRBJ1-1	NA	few	CASSTLENTEAFF	TGTGCCAGTAGTACCCTCGAGAACACTGAAGCTTTCTTT
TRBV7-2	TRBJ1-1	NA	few	CASSFWGGEAFF	TGTGCCAGCAGCTTTTGGGGGGGTGAAGCTTTCTTT
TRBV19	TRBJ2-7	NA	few	CAEAAYEQYF	TGTGCCGAAGCGGCCTACGAGCAGTACTTC
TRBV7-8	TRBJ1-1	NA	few	CASSSTSWNTEAFF	TGTGCCAGCAGCTCAACCTCCTGGAACACTGAAGCTTTCTTT
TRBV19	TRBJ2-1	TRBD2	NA	CASNRLAGSRSEQFF	TGTGCCAGTAACCGCCTAGCGGGGTCCCGGAGTGAGCAGTTCTTC
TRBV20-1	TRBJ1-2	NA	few	CSARGPATYGYTF	TGCAGTGCTAGAGGACCTGCTACATATGGCTACACCTTC
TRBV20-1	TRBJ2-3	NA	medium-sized	CSARDHHLDTQYF	TGCAGTGCTAGAGATCATCACCTAGATACGCAGTATTTT
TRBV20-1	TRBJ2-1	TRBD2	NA	CSARVLAGYNEQFF	TGCAGTGCTAGAGTACTAGCGGGCTACAATGAGCAGTTCTTC
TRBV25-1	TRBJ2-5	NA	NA	CASSEYNRGDQETQYF	TGTGCCAGCAGTGAATATAATAGGGGGGACCAAGAGACCCAGTACTTC
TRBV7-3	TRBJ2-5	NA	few	CASSLEVEAKETQYF	TGTGCCAGCAGCTTAGAGGTGGAGGCTAAAGAGACCCAGTACTTC
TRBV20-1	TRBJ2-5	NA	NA	CSARDQRRDQETQYF	TGCAGTGCTAGAGATCAGAGGAGGGACCAAGAGACCCAGTACTTC
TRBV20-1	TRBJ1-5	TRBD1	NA	CSARVAGQGVFQPQHF	TGCAGTGCTAGAGTGGCCGGACAGGGGGTTTTTCAGCCCCAGCATTTT
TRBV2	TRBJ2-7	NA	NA	CASLPDHSYEQYF	TGTGCCAGCCTGCCGGACCACTCCTACGAGCAGTACTTC
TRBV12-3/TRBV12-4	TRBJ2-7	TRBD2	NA	CASSLIAGSAYEQYF	TGTGCCAGCAGTTTAATAGCGGGATCTGCCTACGAGCAGTACTTC
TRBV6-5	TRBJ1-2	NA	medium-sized	CASSYAVGIPLGYTF	TGTGCCAGCAGTTACGCCGTAGGAATCCCTCTTGGCTACACCTTC
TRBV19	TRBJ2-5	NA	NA	CASSIDRETQYF	TGTGCCAGTAGTATAGATCGGGAGACCCAGTACTTC
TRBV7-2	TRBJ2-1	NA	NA	CASSLEHSRGQFF	TGTGCCAGCAGCTTAGAGCACTCCCGTGGGCAGTTCTTC
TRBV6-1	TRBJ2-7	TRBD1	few	CASTFTGTGDYEQYF	TGTGCCAGCACATTCACCGGGACAGGGGACTACGAGCAGTACTTC
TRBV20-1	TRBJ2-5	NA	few	CSAQWVRETQYF	TGCAGTGCTCAATGGGTCCGAGAGACCCAGTACTTC
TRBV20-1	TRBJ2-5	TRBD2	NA	CSAKRGNQRETQYF	TGCAGTGCTAAGCGGGGGAACCAACGGGAGACCCAGTACTTC
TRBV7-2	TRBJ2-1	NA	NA	CASSLGGAQGNEQFF	TGTGCCAGCAGCTTAGGTGGGGCCCAGGGCAATGAGCAGTTCTTC
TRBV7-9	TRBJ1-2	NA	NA	CASSSPDSATPNYGYTF	TGTGCCAGCAGCTCCCCAGACAGCGCTACCCCTAACTATGGCTACACCTTC
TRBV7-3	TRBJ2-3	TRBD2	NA	CASSPRGGRDTQYF	TGTGCCAGCAGCCCCCGGGGGGGTCGCGATACGCAGTATTTT
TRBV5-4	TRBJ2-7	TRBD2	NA	CASSTTSDSYYEQYF	TGTGCCAGCAGCACGACTAGCGACTCATACTACGAGCAGTACTTC
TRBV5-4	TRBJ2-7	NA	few	CASSLGGAQSYEQYF	TGTGCCAGCAGCTTGGGAGGAGCCCAGTCCTACGAGCAGTACTTC
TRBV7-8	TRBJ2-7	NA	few	CASSGRGWGNSYEQYF	TGTGCCAGCAGCGGGCGAGGGTGGGGGAACTCCTACGAGCAGTACTTC
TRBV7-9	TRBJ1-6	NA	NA	CASSFVWSSYNSPLHF	TGTGCCAGCAGCTTCGTCTGGAGCTCCTATAATTCACCCCTCCACTTT
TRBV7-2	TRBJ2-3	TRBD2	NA	CASSSGLVGVGLGQYF	TGTGCCAGCAGCTCCGGACTAGTGGGAGTGGGGTTGGGGCAGTATTTT
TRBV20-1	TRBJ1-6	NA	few	CSARDRGWEPLHF	TGCAGTGCTAGAGACCGGGGGTGGGAACCCCTCCACTTT
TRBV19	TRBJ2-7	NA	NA	CASSIRRGSYEQYF	TGTGCCAGTAGTATACGCAGGGGTAGCTACGAGCAGTACTTC
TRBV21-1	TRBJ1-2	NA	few	CASSIRTGVGYTF	TGTGCCAGCAGCATTCGGACAGGGGTTGGCTACACCTTC
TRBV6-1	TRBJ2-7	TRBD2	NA	CASGWGGSSYEQYF	TGTGCCAGCGGGTGGGGGGGGAGCTCCTACGAGCAGTACTTC
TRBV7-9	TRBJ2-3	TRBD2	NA	CASSLGLAGGLHTQYF	TGTGCCAGCAGCTTAGGGCTAGCGGGAGGGCTTCATACGCAGTATTTT
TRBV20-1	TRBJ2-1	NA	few	CSARVLRSSYNEQFF	TGCAGTGCTAGAGTTCTCAGAAGCTCCTACAATGAGCAGTTCTTC
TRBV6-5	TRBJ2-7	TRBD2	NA	CASSYWGGYEQYF	TGTGCCAGCAGTTACTGGGGGGGGTACGAGCAGTACTTC
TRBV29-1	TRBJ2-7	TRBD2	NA	CSTRHRAWTSGAYEQYF	TGCAGCACCCGACACCGAGCTTGGACTAGCGGTGCCTACGAGCAGTACTTC
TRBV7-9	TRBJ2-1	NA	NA	CASSLALAPNNEQFF	TGTGCCAGCAGCTTAGCGCTGGCACCCAACAATGAGCAGTTCTTC
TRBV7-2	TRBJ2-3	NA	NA	CASSLGWGATDTQYF	TGTGCCAGCAGCTTAGGGTGGGGGGCAACAGATACGCAGTATTTT
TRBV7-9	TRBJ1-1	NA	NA	CASSSPPGDTEAFF	TGTGCCAGCAGCTCCCCCCCGGGTGACACTGAAGCTTTCTTT
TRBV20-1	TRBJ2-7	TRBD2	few	CSAGTSGTYEQYF	TGCAGTGCTGGGACTAGCGGGACCTACGAGCAGTACTTC
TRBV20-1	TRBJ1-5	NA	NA	CSASSGSEYSNQPQHF	TGCAGTGCTAGCAGCGGTTCAGAATATAGCAATCAGCCCCAGCATTTT
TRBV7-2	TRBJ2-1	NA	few	CASSQMPREQFF	TGTGCCAGCAGCCAAATGCCACGTGAGCAGTTCTTC
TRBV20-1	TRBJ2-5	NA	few	CSARVPSTETQYF	TGCAGTGCTAGAGTCCCCAGTACAGAGACCCAGTACTTC
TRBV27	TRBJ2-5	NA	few	CASSLRNGMETQYF	TGTGCCAGCAGTTTAAGGAACGGGATGGAGACCCAGTACTTC
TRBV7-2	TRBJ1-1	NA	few	CASSLVRDGEAFF	TGTGCCAGCAGCTTAGTTCGGGACGGTGAAGCTTTCTTT
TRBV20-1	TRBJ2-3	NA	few	CSAALGGVNTQYF	TGCAGTGCCGCACTAGGGGGGGTTAATACGCAGTATTTT
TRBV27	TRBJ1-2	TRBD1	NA	CASKTGGNYGYTF	TGTGCCAGCAAAACAGGGGGTAACTATGGCTACACCTTC
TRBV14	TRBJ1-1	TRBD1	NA	CASSYRTGAAFF	TGTGCCAGCAGCTATCGGACAGGGGCAGCTTTCTTT
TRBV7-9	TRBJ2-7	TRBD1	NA	CASSPGQGDSYEQYF	TGTGCCAGCAGCCCGGGACAGGGGGACTCCTACGAGCAGTACTTC
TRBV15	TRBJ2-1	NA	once	CATSGTVGGLSYNEQFF	TGTGCCACCAGCGGAACCGTCGGGGGTCTATCCTACAATGAGCAGTTCTTC
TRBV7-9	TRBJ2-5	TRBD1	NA	CASSLDRGRGETQYF	TGTGCCAGCAGCTTAGACAGGGGGCGCGGAGAGACCCAGTACTTC
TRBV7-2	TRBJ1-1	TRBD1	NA	CASSLRTGTEAFF	TGTGCCAGCAGCCTAAGGACAGGCACTGAAGCTTTCTTT